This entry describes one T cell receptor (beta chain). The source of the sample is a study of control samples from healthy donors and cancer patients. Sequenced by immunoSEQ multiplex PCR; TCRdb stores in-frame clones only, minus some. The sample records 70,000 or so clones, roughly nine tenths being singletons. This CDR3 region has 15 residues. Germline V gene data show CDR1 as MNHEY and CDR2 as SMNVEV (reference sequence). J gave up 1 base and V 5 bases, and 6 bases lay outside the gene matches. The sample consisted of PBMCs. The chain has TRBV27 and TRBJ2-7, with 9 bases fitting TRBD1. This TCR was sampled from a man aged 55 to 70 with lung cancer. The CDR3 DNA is TGTGCCAGCAGTCCAAGGGACAGGGCGTCCTACGAGCAGTACTTC. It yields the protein CASSPRDRASYEQYF.